The 27 T cell receptor beta chains given below trace back to one sample, sequenced in a study of blood T cell repertoires in COVID-19. Assay used: immunoSEQ multiplex PCR; TCRdb lists only in-frame clones, some missing. The sample records 160,000 or so clones, more than 75% being singletons. Sequencing was done on a sample of PBMCs or T cells enriched from blood (not recorded which). Every receptor here comes from a human donor with acute COVID-19. The donor label of this sample is uncertain.

The genes are TRBV12-3 or TRBV12-4 and TRBJ2-5, with 8 bases aligning to TRBD2. CDR3 length equals 13 residues. V was clipped by 8 bases and J by 2 bases; unmatched bases: 4. In DNA, the CDR3 is TGTGCCAGCCTTAGCGGGGTTCAAGAGACCCAGTACTTC. Amino acid sequence: CASLSGVQETQYF.

The chain is built from TRBV30 and TRBJ1-4, with no clear D. The ends were cut back, 3 bases at V and 0 bases at J, with 11 bases in the middle. The CDR3 is 15 amino acids. Looked up from germline, CDR1 is GTSNPN and CDR2 is SVGIG (reference sequence). Here the CDR3 DNA reads TGTGCCTGGAGAGGGAGGATTGCAACTAATGAAAAACTGTTTTTT. Translated: CAWRGRIATNEKLFF.

The rearrangement links TRBV19 to TRBJ1-4; TRBD1 matches at 10 bases. CDR3 size: 15 residues. Trimming cost V 7 bases and J 6 bases; bases outside gene matches: 8. The germline CDR1 and CDR2 sequences are LNHDA and SQIVND (reference sequence). CDR3 nucleotides: TGTGCCAGTAATTCATTCGGGACAGGGGATGAAAAACTGTTTTTT. This sequence encodes CASNSFGTGDEKLFF. The complete variable domain, with remaining parts taken from reference TRBV19 and TRBJ1-4, reads DGGITQSPKYLFRKEGQNVTLSCEQNLNHDAMYWYRQDPGQGLRLIYYSQIVNDFQKGDIAEGYSVSREKKESFPLTVTSAQKNPTAFYLCASNSFGTGDEKLFFGSGTQLSVL.

V gene TRBV18 combines with J gene TRBJ1-2; D is undetermined. Per germline, CDR1 KGHSH and CDR2 LQKENI. There are 13 residues in the CDR3. The V end lost 4 bases, the J end lost 2 bases, and 8 bases lay between the germline ends. The CDR3 sequence: CASSRFQNYGYTF. The CDR3 DNA sequence: TGTGCCAGCTCACGGTTCCAGAACTATGGCTACACCTTC.

V usage is TRBV10-2 and J usage is TRBJ2-7; no firm D call. Germline CDR1 reads WSHSY; CDR2 reads SAAADI. Between the trimmed V and J ends, which lost 2 bases and 4 bases, there was a span of 6 bases. The CDR3 consists of 12 residues. CDR3 sequence: CASSESDYEQYF. The CDR3 region has the DNA TGCGCCAGCAGTGAGAGCGATTACGAGCAGTACTTC.

The V gene is TRBV6-2 or TRBV6-3, the J gene TRBJ2-1; 10 bases fit TRBD2. The germline V gene has CDR1 MNHEY and CDR2 SVGEGT. The CDR3 has 16 residues. The V segment lost 4 bases and the J segment 7 bases; nucleotides outside the gene matches: 10. The chain's CDR3 is CASSSAQRGGVNEQFF. As DNA, the CDR3 is TGTGCCAGCAGTTCCGCCCAGCGGGGGGGCGTAAATGAGCAGTTCTTC.

The chain has TRBV5-1 and TRBJ1-1, with 9 bases that match TRBD1. Looked up from germline, CDR1 is SGHRS and CDR2 is YFSETQ. V was clipped by 2 bases and J by 1 base; unmatched bases: 9. This CDR3 is built from 17 residues. The CDR3 sequence is CASSLQGASWSNTEAFF. As DNA, the CDR3 is TGCGCCAGCAGCTTACAGGGGGCTAGTTGGTCGAACACTGAAGCTTTCTTT.

This rearrangement joins TRBV3-1 (or the pseudogene TRBV3-2) to TRBJ1-1, with unresolved D. Germline-derived CDR1 and CDR2 are LGHDT and YNNKEL (reference sequence). Trimming stripped 1 base from V and 10 bases from J, with 16 bases between. This CDR3 is 14 amino acids long. CDR3 loop: CASSQADPSRRAFF. DNA of the CDR3: TGTGCCAGCAGCCAAGCGGATCCCTCTCGGAGAGCTTTCTTT.

J is TRBJ2-1 and V is TRBV11-2, with TRBD2 matching over 12 bases. The CDR3 is 16 amino acids. The V segment lost 5 bases and the J segment 9 bases; nucleotides outside the gene matches: 11. CDR1 SGHAT and CDR2 FQNNGV come from the germline V gene. CDR3 loop: CASSATSGGPRGEQFF. CDR3 DNA: TGTGCCAGCAGCGCAACTAGCGGGGGGCCACGCGGTGAGCAGTTCTTC.

This chain links TRBV5-6 with TRBJ1-1; D is uncertain. Trimming pared 7 bases from V and 4 bases from J, leaving 17 bases between. The germline V gene encodes CDR1 SGHDT and CDR2 YYEEEE. This CDR3 contains 14 residues. The DNA of the CDR3 is TGTGCCAGCGTATCACAGCGGGCCAGCACTGAAGCTTTCTTT. It specifies CASVSQRASTEAFF. Full variable domain (missing parts from reference TRBV5-6 and TRBJ1-1): DAGVTQSPTHLIKTRGQQVTLRCSPKSGHDTVSWYQQALGQGPQFIFQYYEEEERQRGNFPDRFSGHQFPNYSSELNVNALLLGDSALYLCASVSQRASTEAFFGQGTRLTVV.

This clone has a single count. DNA for the CDR3: TGTGCCATCAGTGGTGGGGGCCTCTATGGCTACACCTTC. Translated: CAISGGGLYGYTF. V gene TRBV10-3 combines with J gene TRBJ1-2; D possibly corresponds to TRBD1 (6 bases). V lost 4 bases and J 4 bases, leaving 10 bases between the germline ends. Germline assignment: CDR1 ENHRY and CDR2 SYGVKD. The CDR3 runs 13 residues.

This chain uses TRBV27 with TRBJ2-3; TRBD2 might be the D (6 bases). The V end lost 3 bases, the J end lost 4 bases, and 14 bases lay between the germline ends. Germline CDR1 MNHEY, CDR2 SMNVEV (reference sequence). The CDR3 has 15 amino acids. CDR3: CASSFMTRYSDTQYF. As DNA, the CDR3 is TGTGCCAGCAGTTTTATGACTAGATACTCAGATACGCAGTATTTT.

J is TRBJ2-3 and V is TRBV7-6; 7 bases are shared with TRBD2. This CDR3 region has 12 residues. Germline V gives CDR1 SGHVS, CDR2 FNYEAQ. The ends lost 4 bases at V and 10 bases at J; junction bases unmatched: 5. CDR3 region: CASSSALAAQYF. CDR3 DNA sequence: TGTGCCAGCAGCTCCGCTCTAGCGGCGCAGTATTTT.

The table lists this clone with a count of one. This chain joins TRBV5-1 and TRBJ2-5, with 7 bases aligning to TRBD1. V gave up 2 bases and J gave up 3 bases; unmatched junction bases: 1. Per the germline V gene, CDR1 is SGHRS and CDR2 is YFSETQ. The CDR3 length is 13 residues. As DNA, the CDR3 is TGCGCCAGCAGCTTTCAGGGGGAAGAGACCCAGTACTTC. Its protein product is CASSFQGEETQYF. The full variable domain, its missing parts supplied by reference TRBV5-1 and TRBJ2-5, is KAGVTQTPRYLIKTRGQQVTLSCSPISGHRSVSWYQQTPGQGLQFLFEYFSETQRNKGNFPGRFSGRQFSNSRSEMNVSTLELGDSALYLCASSFQGEETQYFGPGTRLLVL.

J is TRBJ2-1 and V is TRBV5-4; 8 bases align to TRBD1. The germline gives CDR1 SGHNT, CDR2 YYREEE (reference sequence). V was clipped by 3 bases and J by 0 bases; unmatched bases: 2. The CDR3 contains 15 residues. Here the CDR3 reads CASSSQGASYNEQFF. In DNA, the CDR3 is TGTGCCAGCAGCTCCCAGGGGGCCTCCTACAATGAGCAGTTCTTC. The full variable domain, with the rest looked up from reference TRBV5-4 and TRBJ2-1, is ETGVTQSPTHLIKTRGQQVTLRCSSQSGHNTVSWYQQALGQGPQFIFQYYREEENGRGNFPPRFSGLQFPNYSSELNVNALELDDSALYLCASSSQGASYNEQFFGPGTRLTVL.

The genes are TRBV5-1 and TRBJ2-7, with D possibly being TRBD2 (5 bases). Germline CDR1 reads SGHRS; CDR2 reads YFSETQ. This CDR3 spans 13 amino acids. Trimming stripped 0 bases from V and 7 bases from J, with 11 bases between. CDR3 nucleotides: TGCGCCAGCAGCTTGGATCTCGGGAATGAGCAGTACTTC. It specifies CASSLDLGNEQYF.

The chain combines TRBV30 with TRBJ1-1; D is ambiguous. Trimming cost V 0 bases and J 0 bases, with 8 bases left between them. The CDR3 extends over 14 amino acids. Germline CDR1 GTSNPN, CDR2 SVGIG (reference sequence). The CDR3 is CAWSVRGLNTEAFF. CDR3 DNA: TGTGCCTGGAGTGTTAGAGGGCTGAACACTGAAGCTTTCTTT.

In this sample, this clone turned up once. The gene calls are TRBV4-3 and TRBJ1-2; 7 bases are shared with TRBD1. Trimming cost V 1 base and J 7 bases; bases outside gene matches: 3. CDR3 length: 13 residues. From germline, CDR1 is LGHNA and CDR2 YSLEER. The CDR3 reads CASSQVQGIGYTF. Here the CDR3 DNA reads TGCGCCAGCAGCCAAGTACAGGGGATTGGCTACACCTTC.

V is TRBV25-1 and J is TRBJ2-7; no clear D. Looked up from germline, CDR1 is MGHDK and CDR2 is SYGVNS. Trimming shortened V by 4 bases and J by 3 bases, and 4 bases separated the two germline ends. This CDR3 has 11 amino acids. The CDR3 region has the DNA TGTGCCAGCAGTGCCCACTACGAGCAGTACTTC. Translated: CASSAHYEQYF.

The chain links TRBV7-9 to TRBJ2-5; 9 bases fit TRBD2. The germline V gene encodes CDR1 SEHNR and CDR2 FQNEAQ (reference sequence). Losses at the gene ends were 5 bases for V and 2 bases for J; bases not matched to a gene: 12. The CDR3 covers 17 residues. The CDR3 DNA reads TGTGCCAGCAGCCCACGGACTAGCGCAACACTACAAGAGACCCAGTACTTC. Translated, it gives CASSPRTSATLQETQYF.

The chain combines TRBV4-1 with TRBJ2-7; D gene uncertain. V was shortened by 2 bases and J by 5 bases, with 13 bases between the two germline ends. The CDR3 sequence is 14 residues long. In germline, CDR1 is MGHRA, CDR2 YSYEKL. The CDR3 loop reads CASSQFAITHEQYF. As DNA, the CDR3 is TGCGCCAGCAGCCAATTTGCCATTACACACGAGCAGTACTTC.

V gene TRBV4-2 combines with J gene TRBJ1-1; the match to TRBD1 covers 10 bases. The CDR3 loop spans 17 amino acids. V lost 0 bases and J lost 8; bases outside the gene matches: 12. Germline loops: CDR1 LGHNA, CDR2 YNFKEQ. The CDR3 reads CASSQDSSGTGVREAFF. The CDR3 DNA follows: TGTGCCAGCAGCCAAGATAGTAGTGGGACAGGGGTTCGGGAAGCTTTCTTT.

The V call is TRBV24-1, the J call TRBJ2-3; D unresolved. The CDR3 is 16 amino acids. Germline CDR1 is KGHDR and CDR2 is SFDVKD. With 3 bases removed from V and 0 bases from J, the gap between germline ends came to 12 bases. CDR3 bases: TGTGCCACCAGTGATATGACAATGCCTAGCACAGATACGCAGTATTTT. Its translation: CATSDMTMPSTDTQYF.

The V gene is TRBV25-1, the J gene TRBJ2-5, with 7 bases lining up with TRBD1. The CDR3 extends over 15 amino acids. Germline V gives CDR1 MGHDK, CDR2 SYGVNS. The junction had 8 bases not matched to a gene; V was cut back by 6 bases and J by 1 base. CDR3 in amino acids: CASRRAQGTQETQYF. The CDR3 nucleotides are TGTGCCAGCAGGAGAGCACAGGGGACCCAAGAGACCCAGTACTTC.

The chain uses TRBV18 and TRBJ2-7, with 7 bases matching TRBD1. This CDR3 is built from 13 residues. With 6 bases clipped from V and 3 bases from J, the junction kept 5 bases outside the gene matches. Germline values: CDR1 KGHSH, CDR2 LQKENI. The CDR3 sequence: CASSSGTDYEQYF. The CDR3 DNA is TGTGCCAGCTCGTCCGGGACAGACTACGAGCAGTACTTC.

DNA of the CDR3: TGCGCCAGCAGCCAAGAAGGGACAAGCTATAATGAAAAACTGTTTTTT. This codes for CASSQEGTSYNEKLFF. The gene calls are TRBV4-3 and TRBJ1-4, with a weak D call TRBD1 (6 bases). The CDR3 has 16 amino acids. Germline V gives CDR1 LGHNA, CDR2 YSLEER. The V end was cut by 0 bases, the J end by 4 bases, with 12 bases between.

This clone was seen only once. At one of its ends the junction is not consistent with the germline gene, which may arise from a read error. The chain uses TRBV6-6 and TRBJ1-2; D is perhaps TRBD1 (5 bases). The CDR3 has 13 residues. Germline V gene lookup returns CDR1 MNHNY and CDR2 SVGAGI (reference sequence). The CDR3 spells CASNYGGDYGYTF. The CDR3, as DNA: TGTGCCAGCAATTACGGGGGGGACTATGGCTACACCTTC.